The clone carrying this T cell receptor (beta chain) came up a few times. Its target is not known. The authors ran a second PCR of roughly 6 to 12 cycles using a sample-barcoded 5' primer and a J-beta primer mix. TCRdb analysed the 5' RACE reads with MiXCR anew, one entry per CDR3 protein. The repertoire consists of around 820,000 distinct CDR3 sequences, with around 25% occurring once and the leading ten covering around 3.6%. This sample was taken from a study of blood T cells in healthy people across ages. Caucasian, healthy and from Russia, the donors were aged between roughly 6 and 95. Whole-study results and caveats: Relative to aged donors, long-lived donors carried more naive CD4+ cells and displayed higher diversity.

The CDR3 runs to 14 residues. Germline values: CDR1 MNHEY, CDR2 SVGEGT. Deletions cut 2 bases from V and 5 bases from J, with 13 bases between. In addition, the sample was reused for a study of T cells of mothers and their children.

V gene TRBV6-2 or TRBV6-3 combines with J gene TRBJ2-7, with D possibly TRBD1 on 6 matching bases. The material sequenced was blood. The sequence was obtained from a boy between 10 and 17 years old in good health. The CDR3 DNA sequence: TGTGCCAGCAGTTACCTACAGGGAAGGGACGAGCAGTACTTC. Encoded protein: CASSYLQGRDEQYF.